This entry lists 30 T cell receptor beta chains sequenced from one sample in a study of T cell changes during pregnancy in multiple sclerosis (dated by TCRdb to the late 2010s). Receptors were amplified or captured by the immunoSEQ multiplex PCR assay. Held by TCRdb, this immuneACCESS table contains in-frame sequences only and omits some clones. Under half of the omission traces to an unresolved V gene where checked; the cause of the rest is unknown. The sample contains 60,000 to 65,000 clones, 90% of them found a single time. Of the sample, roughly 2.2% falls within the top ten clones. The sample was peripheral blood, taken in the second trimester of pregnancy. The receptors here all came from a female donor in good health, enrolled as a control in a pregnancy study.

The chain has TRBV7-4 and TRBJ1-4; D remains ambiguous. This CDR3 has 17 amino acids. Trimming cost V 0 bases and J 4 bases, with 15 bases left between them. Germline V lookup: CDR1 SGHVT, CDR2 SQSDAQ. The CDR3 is CASSLAPSVASNEKLFF. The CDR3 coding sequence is TGTGCCAGCAGCTTAGCCCCTTCGGTAGCCAGTAATGAAAAACTGTTTTTT.

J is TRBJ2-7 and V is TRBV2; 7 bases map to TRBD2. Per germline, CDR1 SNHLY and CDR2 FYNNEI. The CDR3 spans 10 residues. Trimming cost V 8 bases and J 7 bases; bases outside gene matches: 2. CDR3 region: CASSGGEQYF. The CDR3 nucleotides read TGTGCCAGCTCGGGGGGTGAGCAGTACTTC.

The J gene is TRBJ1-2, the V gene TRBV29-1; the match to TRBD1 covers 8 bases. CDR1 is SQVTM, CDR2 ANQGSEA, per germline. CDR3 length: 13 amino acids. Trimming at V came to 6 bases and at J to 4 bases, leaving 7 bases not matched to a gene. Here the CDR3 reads CSVSTGEGYGYTF. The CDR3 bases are TGCAGCGTGTCGACAGGGGAGGGCTATGGCTACACCTTC.

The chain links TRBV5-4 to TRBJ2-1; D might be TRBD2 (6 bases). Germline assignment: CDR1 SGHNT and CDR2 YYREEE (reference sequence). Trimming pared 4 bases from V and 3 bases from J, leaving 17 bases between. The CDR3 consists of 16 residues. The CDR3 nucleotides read TGTGCCAGCAGCCGTGAAGCGGGTCCCAACTACAATGAGCAGTTCTTC. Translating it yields CASSREAGPNYNEQFF.

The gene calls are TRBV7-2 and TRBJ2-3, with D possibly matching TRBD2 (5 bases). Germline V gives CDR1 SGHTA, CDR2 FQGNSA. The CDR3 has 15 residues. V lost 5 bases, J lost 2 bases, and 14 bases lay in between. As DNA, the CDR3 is TGTGCCAGCAGCAAGGACTGGCACCACACAGATACGCAGTATTTT. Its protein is CASSKDWHHTDTQYF.

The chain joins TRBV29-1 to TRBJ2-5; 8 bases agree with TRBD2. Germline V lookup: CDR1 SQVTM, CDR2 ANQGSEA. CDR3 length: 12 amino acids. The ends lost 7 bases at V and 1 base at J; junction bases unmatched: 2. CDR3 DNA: TGCAGCGATGGGACTAGCCAAGAGACCCAGTACTTC. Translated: CSDGTSQETQYF.

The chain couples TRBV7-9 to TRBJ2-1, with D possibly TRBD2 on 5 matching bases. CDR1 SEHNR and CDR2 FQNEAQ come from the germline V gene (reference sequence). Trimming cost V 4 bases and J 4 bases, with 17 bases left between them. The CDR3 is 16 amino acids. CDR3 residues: CASSYGYEGKYNEQFF. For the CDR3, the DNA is TGTGCCAGCAGCTATGGGTATGAGGGAAAATACAATGAGCAGTTCTTC.

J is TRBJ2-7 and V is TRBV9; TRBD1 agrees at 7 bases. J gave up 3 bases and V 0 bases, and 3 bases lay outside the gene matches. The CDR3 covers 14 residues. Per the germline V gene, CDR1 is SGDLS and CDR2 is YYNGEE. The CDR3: CASSVGQGVYEQYF. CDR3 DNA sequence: TGTGCCAGCAGCGTAGGACAGGGAGTCTACGAGCAGTACTTC.

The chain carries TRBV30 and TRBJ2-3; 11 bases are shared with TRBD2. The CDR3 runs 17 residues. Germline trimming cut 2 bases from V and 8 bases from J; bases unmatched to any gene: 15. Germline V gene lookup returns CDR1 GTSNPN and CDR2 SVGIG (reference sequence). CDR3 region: CAWSPGGSGGARVTQYF. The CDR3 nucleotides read TGTGCCTGGAGTCCCGGGGGTAGCGGGGGGGCCAGAGTTACGCAGTATTTT.

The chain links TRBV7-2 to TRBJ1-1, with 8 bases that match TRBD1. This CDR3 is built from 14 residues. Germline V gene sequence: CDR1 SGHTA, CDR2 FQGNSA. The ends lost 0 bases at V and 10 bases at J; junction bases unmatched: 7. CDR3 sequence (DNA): TGTGCCAGCAGCTTAGCGAAACAGGGGGGTAGAGCTTTCTTT. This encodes CASSLAKQGGRAFF.

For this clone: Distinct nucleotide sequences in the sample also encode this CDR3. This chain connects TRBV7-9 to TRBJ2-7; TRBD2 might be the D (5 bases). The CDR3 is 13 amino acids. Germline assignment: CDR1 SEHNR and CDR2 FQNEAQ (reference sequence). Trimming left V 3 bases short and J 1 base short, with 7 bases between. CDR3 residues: CASSLRGSYEQYF. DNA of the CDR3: TGTGCCAGCAGCTTGAGAGGGTCCTACGAGCAGTACTTC. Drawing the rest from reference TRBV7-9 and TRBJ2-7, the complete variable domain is DTGVSQNPRHKITKRGQNVTFRCDPISEHNRLYWYRQTLGQGPEFLTYFQNEAQLEKSRLLSDRFSAERPKGSFSTLEIQRTEQGDSAMYLCASSLRGSYEQYFGPGTRLTVT.

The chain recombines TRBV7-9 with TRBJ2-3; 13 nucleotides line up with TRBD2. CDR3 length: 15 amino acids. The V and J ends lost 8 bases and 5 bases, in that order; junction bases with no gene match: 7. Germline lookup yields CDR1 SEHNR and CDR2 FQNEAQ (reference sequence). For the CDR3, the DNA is TGTGCCAGCCAACTAGCGGGAGGGTATCAAGATACGCAGTATTTT. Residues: CASQLAGGYQDTQYF.

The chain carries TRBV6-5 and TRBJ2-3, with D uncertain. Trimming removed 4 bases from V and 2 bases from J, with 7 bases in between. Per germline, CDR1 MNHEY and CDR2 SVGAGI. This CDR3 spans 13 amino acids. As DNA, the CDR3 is TGTGCCAGCAGTTCTAACCCCACAGATACGCAGTATTTT. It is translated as CASSSNPTDTQYF.

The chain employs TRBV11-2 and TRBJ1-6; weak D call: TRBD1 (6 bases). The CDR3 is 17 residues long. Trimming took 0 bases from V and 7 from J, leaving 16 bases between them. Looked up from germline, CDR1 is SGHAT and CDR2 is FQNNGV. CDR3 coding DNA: TGTGCCAGCAGCTTAGAACAGGGAGTACCGTCCAATTCACCCCTCCACTTT. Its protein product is CASSLEQGVPSNSPLHF.

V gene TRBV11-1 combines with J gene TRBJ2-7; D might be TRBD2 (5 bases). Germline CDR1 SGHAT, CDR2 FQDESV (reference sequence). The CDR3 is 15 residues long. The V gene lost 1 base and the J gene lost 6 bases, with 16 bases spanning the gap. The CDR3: CASSLEASSGGEQYF. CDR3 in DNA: TGTGCCAGCAGCTTAGAGGCTAGCTCTGGCGGCGAGCAGTACTTC.

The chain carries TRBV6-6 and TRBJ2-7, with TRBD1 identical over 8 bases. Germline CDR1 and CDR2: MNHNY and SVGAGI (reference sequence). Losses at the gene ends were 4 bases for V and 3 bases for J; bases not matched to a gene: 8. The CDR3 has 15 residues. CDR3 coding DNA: TGTGCCAGCAGTTTCCCCGGGACAGGTGGCTACGAGCAGTACTTC. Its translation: CASSFPGTGGYEQYF.

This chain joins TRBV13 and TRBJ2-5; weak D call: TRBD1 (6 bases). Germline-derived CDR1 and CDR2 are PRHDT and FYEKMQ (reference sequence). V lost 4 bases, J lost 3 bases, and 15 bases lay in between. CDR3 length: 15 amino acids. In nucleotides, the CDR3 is TGTGCCAGCAGCTCCCTAACTGGGGGCAAAGAGACCCAGTACTTC. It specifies CASSSLTGGKETQYF.

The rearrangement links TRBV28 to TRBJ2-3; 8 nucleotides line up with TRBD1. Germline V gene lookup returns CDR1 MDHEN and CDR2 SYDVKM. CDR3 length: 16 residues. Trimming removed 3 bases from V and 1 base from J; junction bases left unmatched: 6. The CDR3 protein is CASSFPRGLGTDTQYF. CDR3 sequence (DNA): TGTGCCAGCAGTTTCCCCAGGGGGCTCGGCACAGATACGCAGTATTTT.

CDR3 sequence: CAWSTGNQPQHF. The CDR3 DNA reads as TGTGCCTGGAGCACAGGCAATCAGCCCCAGCATTTT. The chain uses TRBV30 and TRBJ1-5, with D uncertain. The CDR3 is made up of 12 amino acids. Germline V gives CDR1 GTSNPN, CDR2 SVGIG (reference sequence). V was shortened by 3 bases and J by 2 bases, with 5 bases between the two germline ends.

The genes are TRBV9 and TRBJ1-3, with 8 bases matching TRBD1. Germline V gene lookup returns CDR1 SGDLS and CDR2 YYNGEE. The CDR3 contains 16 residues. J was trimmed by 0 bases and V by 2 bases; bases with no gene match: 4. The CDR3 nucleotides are TGTGCCAGCAGCGTGATGGACAGGGACTCTGGAAACACCATATATTTT. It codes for CASSVMDRDSGNTIYF.

Here the CDR3 reads CASTQGGLGGYTF. CDR3 nucleotide sequence: TGTGCCAGCACCCAAGGGGGCTTGGGAGGCTACACCTTC. This chain connects TRBV28 to TRBJ1-2, with 7 nucleotides matching TRBD1. V shed 7 bases and J 8 bases; nucleotides not matched to a gene: 10. Germline CDR1 reads MDHEN; CDR2 reads SYDVKM. This CDR3 is built from 13 residues.

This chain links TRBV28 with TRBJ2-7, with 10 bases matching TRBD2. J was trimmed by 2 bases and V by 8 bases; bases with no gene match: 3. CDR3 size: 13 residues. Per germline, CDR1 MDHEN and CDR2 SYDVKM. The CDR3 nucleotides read TGTGCCAGCGTAGCGGGAGGAACCTACGAGCAGTACTTC. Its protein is CASVAGGTYEQYF.

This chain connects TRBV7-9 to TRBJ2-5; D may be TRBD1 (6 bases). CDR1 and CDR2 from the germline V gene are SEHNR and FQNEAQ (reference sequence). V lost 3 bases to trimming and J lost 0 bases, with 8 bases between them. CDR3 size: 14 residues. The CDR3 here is CASSLRGYQETQYF. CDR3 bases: TGTGCCAGCAGCTTGAGGGGGTACCAAGAGACCCAGTACTTC.

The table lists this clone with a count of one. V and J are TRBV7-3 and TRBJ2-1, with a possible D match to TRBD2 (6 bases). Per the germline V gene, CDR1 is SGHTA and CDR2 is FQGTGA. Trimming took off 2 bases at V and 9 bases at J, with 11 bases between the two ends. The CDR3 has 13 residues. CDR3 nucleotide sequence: TGTGCCAGCAGCTTAGTCCTGGAGGGTGAGCAGTTCTTC. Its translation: CASSLVLEGEQFF.

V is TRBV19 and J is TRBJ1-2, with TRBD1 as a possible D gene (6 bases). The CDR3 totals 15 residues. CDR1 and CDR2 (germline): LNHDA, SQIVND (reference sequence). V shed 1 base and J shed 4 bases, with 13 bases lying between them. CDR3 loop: CASSIAMTGIYGYTF. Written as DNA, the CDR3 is TGTGCCAGTAGTATAGCTATGACAGGCATCTATGGCTACACCTTC.

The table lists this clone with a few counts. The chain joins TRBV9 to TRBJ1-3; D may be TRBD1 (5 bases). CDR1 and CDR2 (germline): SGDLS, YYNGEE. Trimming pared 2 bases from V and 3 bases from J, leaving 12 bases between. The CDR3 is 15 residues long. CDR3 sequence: CASSVGHVGGNTIYF. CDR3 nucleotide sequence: TGTGCCAGCAGCGTCGGACATGTTGGTGGAAACACCATATATTTT.

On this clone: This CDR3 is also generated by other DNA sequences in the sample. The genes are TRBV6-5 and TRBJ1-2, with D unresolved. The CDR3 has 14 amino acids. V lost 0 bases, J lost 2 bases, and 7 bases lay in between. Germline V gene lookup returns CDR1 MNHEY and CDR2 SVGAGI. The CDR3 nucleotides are TGTGCCAGCAGTTACTCGTCCGGGAACTATGGCTACACCTTC. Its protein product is CASSYSSGNYGYTF.

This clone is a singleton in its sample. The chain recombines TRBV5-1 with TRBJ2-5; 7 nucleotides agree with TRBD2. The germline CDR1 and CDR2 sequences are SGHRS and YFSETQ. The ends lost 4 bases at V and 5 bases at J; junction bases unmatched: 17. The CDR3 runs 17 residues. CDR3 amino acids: CASSPPLGGVSTETQYF. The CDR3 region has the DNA TGCGCCAGCAGCCCTCCTTTGGGAGGGGTAAGTACGGAGACCCAGTACTTC.

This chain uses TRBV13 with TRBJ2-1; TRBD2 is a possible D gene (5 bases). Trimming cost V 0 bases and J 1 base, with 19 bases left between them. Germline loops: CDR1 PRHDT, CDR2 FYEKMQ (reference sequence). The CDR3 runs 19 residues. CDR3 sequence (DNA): TGTGCCAGCAGCTTAGGAGGAAGGTTCGCTAGCCAGTCCTACAATGAGCAGTTCTTC. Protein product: CASSLGGRFASQSYNEQFF.

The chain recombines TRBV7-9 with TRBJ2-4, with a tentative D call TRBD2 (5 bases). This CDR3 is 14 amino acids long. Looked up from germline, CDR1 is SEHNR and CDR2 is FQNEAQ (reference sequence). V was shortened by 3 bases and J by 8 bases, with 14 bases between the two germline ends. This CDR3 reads CASSFERAEDIQYF. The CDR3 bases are TGTGCCAGCAGCTTTGAGAGGGCCGAGGACATTCAGTACTTC.